This TCR beta chain is drawn from a study of CD8 T cells in Susac syndrome. Notes on the study in general: Clonal expansion was missing from Susac syndrome CD4+ T cell repertoires.

The CDR3 runs to 13 residues. Germline loops: CDR1 SQVTM, CDR2 ANQGSEA. With 4 bases removed from V and 5 bases from J, the gap between germline ends came to 11 bases. Concerning this clonotype itself: What it recognizes is unknown.

Random hexamers were used to reverse transcribe roughly 0.5 to 1 ug of RNA. The immunoSEQ assay covered 54 Vbeta and 13 Jbeta segments for CDR3. TCRdb reprocessed the immunoSEQ multiplex PCR reads via MiXCR and lists one record per CDR3 protein. The sample records 150,000 to 200,000 distinct CDR3 sequences, around 94% being singletons. V gene TRBV29-1 combines with J gene TRBJ1-4; no definite D call. The sequenced sample consisted of CD4+ T cells from PBMCs. The TCR was taken from a human donor with Susac syndrome. The CDR3 DNA reads TGCAGCGTTGCATCGTGGGGAAATGAAAAACTGTTTTTT. Its translation: CSVASWGNEKLFF.